The rows below give T cell receptor beta chains drawn from one sample of a study of blood T cell repertoires in COVID-19. The protocol was immunoSEQ multiplex PCR, while the TCRdb copy is restricted to in-frame clones and leaves out a portion. The table records tens of thousands of clones, around 86% of them present only once. The sequencing input was peripheral blood. The receptor source for this set is a human donor in a cohort sampled during active COVID-19. The CDR3 runs from the conserved cysteine through the conserved F or W. A D gene is named only where the DNA matches it firmly. Clone size is shown for a subset of rows, as once, few, many or a class of expanded clone.

clone size: -
V gene: TRBV7-7
D gene: TRBD2
J gene: TRBJ2-2
CDR3 DNA: TGTGCCAGCAGCCAGGGACTAGCGGGAGGGCCTTTCCCCGGGGAGCTGTTTTTT
CDR3 protein: CASSQGLAGGPFPGELFF

clone size: -
V gene: TRBV3-1/TRBV3-2
D gene: -
J gene: TRBJ1-1
CDR3 DNA: TGTGCCAGCAGCCATGCGGGTGCGAACACTGAAGCTTTCTTT
CDR3 protein: CASSHAGANTEAFF

clone size: once
V gene: TRBV28
D gene: TRBD1
J gene: TRBJ2-7
CDR3 DNA: TGTGCCAGCATTTCGGGACAGGGGCGCGAGCAGTACTTC
CDR3 protein: CASISGQGREQYF

clone size: -
V gene: TRBV12-3/TRBV12-4
D gene: -
J gene: TRBJ1-2
CDR3 DNA: TGTGCCAGCAGTTTGGACATCGGCTATGGCTACACCTTC
CDR3 protein: CASSLDIGYGYTF

clone size: -
V gene: TRBV4-1
D gene: TRBD2
J gene: TRBJ2-3
CDR3 DNA: TGCGCCAGCAGCCAAGATCAAGGGACTATACAGTATTTT
CDR3 protein: CASSQDQGTIQYF

clone size: -
V gene: TRBV18
D gene: -
J gene: TRBJ1-3
CDR3 DNA: TGTGCCACCAAGAACAGGGTTGACTCTGGAAACACCATATATTTT
CDR3 protein: CATKNRVDSGNTIYF

clone size: -
V gene: TRBV19
D gene: -
J gene: TRBJ1-5
CDR3 DNA: TGTGCCAGTAGTCTTAACAGGGGCAATCAGCCCCAGCATTTT
CDR3 protein: CASSLNRGNQPQHF

clone size: -
V gene: TRBV11-2
D gene: TRBD1
J gene: TRBJ2-1
CDR3 DNA: TGTGCCAGCATGACAACCCCGGGACAGTTGGTCAATGAGCAGTTCTTC
CDR3 protein: CASMTTPGQLVNEQFF

clone size: -
V gene: TRBV7-7
D gene: -
J gene: TRBJ2-7
CDR3 DNA: TGTGCCAGCAGCTTAACGAGCGGGCCGACCTCCGAGCAGTACTTC
CDR3 protein: CASSLTSGPTSEQYF

clone size: -
V gene: TRBV18
D gene: TRBD2
J gene: TRBJ2-7
CDR3 DNA: TGTGCCAGCTCACCACCGGCACTAGCGGGCGCGCCAGGGGAGCAGTACTTC
CDR3 protein: CASSPPALAGAPGEQYF

clone size: few
V gene: TRBV3-1/TRBV3-2
D gene: TRBD1
J gene: TRBJ2-3
CDR3 DNA: TGTGCCAGCAGCCATGGGGACAGGACCACAGATACGCAGTATTTT
CDR3 protein: CASSHGDRTTDTQYF

clone size: -
V gene: TRBV7-3
D gene: -
J gene: TRBJ2-6
CDR3 DNA: TGTGCCAGCAGCGCGCAGGGGAAACTCTCTGGGGCCAACGTCCTGACTTTC
CDR3 protein: CASSAQGKLSGANVLTF

clone size: -
V gene: TRBV7-3
D gene: TRBD1
J gene: TRBJ2-3
CDR3 DNA: TGTGCCAGCAGCTTAAGTCCAGGGGGAACAACCACAGATACGCAGTATTTT
CDR3 protein: CASSLSPGGTTTDTQYF

clone size: -
V gene: TRBV6-1
D gene: -
J gene: TRBJ2-7
CDR3 DNA: TGTGCCAGCAGTGATGGGCCGGAGGTCTACGAGCAGTACTTC
CDR3 protein: CASSDGPEVYEQYF

clone size: -
V gene: TRBV24-1
D gene: TRBD2
J gene: TRBJ2-2
CDR3 DNA: TGTGCCACCAGGGCCCGGGAGGGGAACACCGGGGAGCTGTTTTTT
CDR3 protein: CATRAREGNTGELFF

clone size: -
V gene: TRBV6-6
D gene: -
J gene: TRBJ1-3
CDR3 DNA: TGTGCCAGCAGTTACTCTAGGGACTTCTCTGGAAACACCATATATTTT
CDR3 protein: CASSYSRDFSGNTIYF

clone size: -
V gene: TRBV9
D gene: TRBD1
J gene: TRBJ1-3
CDR3 DNA: TGTGCCAGCAGCGTAGGGTCAGGGGGTGACACCATATATTTT
CDR3 protein: CASSVGSGGDTIYF